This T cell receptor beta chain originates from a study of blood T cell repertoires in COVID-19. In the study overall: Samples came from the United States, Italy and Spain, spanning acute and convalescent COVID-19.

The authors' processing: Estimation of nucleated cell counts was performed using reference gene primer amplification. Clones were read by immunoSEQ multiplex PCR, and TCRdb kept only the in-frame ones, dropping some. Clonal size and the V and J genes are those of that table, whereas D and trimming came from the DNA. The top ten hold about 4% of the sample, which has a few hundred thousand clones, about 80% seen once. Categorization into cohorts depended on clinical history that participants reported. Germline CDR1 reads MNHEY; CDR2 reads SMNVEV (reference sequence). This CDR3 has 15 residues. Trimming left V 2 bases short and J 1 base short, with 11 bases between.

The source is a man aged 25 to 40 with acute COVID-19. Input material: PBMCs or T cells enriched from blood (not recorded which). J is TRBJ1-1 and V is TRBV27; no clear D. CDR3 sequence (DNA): TGTGCCAGCAGTTTAAGCTTGGGGAGGAACACTGAAGCTTTCTTT. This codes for CASSLSLGRNTEAFF.